The 4 T cell receptor beta chains below come from one sample, sequenced in a study of blood T cells in healthy people across ages. Primed by a sample-barcoded 5' primer and a J-beta primer mix, a second PCR proceeded for 7 to 11 cycles. MiXCR, run by TCRdb on the 5' RACE reads, gives a single entry per CDR3 protein. The sample shows approximately 800,000 distinct CDR3 sequences, around 25% of them seen only once. These data also featured in a second study, about T cells of mothers and their children.

Sequenced input: blood. The receptors originated from a boy aged 10-17 years in good health.

This chain connects TRBV9 to TRBJ2-7, with TRBD1 identical over 7 bases. The CDR3 length is 15 residues. V dropped 3 bases and J dropped 3; count of bases not matched to a gene: 9. Germline V CDR1 and CDR2: SGDLS, YYNGEE. The CDR3: CASSAGQAVGYEQYF. The CDR3 bases are TGTGCCAGCAGCGCCGGACAGGCCGTCGGCTACGAGCAGTACTTC.

This chain links TRBV10-3 with TRBJ1-4; TRBD1 is a possible D gene (5 bases). This CDR3 region has 13 residues. The germline V gene encodes CDR1 ENHRY and CDR2 SYGVKD. Trimming pared 0 bases from V and 8 bases from J, leaving 7 bases between. In nucleotides, the CDR3 is TGTGCCATCAGTGAGTCGACAGCCGAAAAACTGTTTTTT. Its translation is CAISESTAEKLFF.

This clonotype was observed a single time. This chain links TRBV7-2 with TRBJ1-2; 10 bases are a match to TRBD1. The CDR3 runs 15 residues. The J segment lost 4 bases and the V segment lost 7 bases, leaving 9 bases of the junction unmatched. In germline, CDR1 is SGHTA, CDR2 FQGNSA. In DNA, the CDR3 is TGTGCCAGCACCCTAGGGGGACAGGGGTCCTATGGCTACACCTTC. Translation: CASTLGGQGSYGYTF.

This clonotype turned up a few times. The V call is TRBV10-2, the J call TRBJ1-1; D unresolved. The CDR3 extends over 13 amino acids. V gave up 4 bases and J gave up 0 bases, with 6 bases separating them. Germline V gene data show CDR1 as WSHSY and CDR2 as SAAADI. CDR3 amino acids: CASSVVMNTEAFF. CDR3 in DNA: TGCGCCAGCAGTGTTGTGATGAACACTGAAGCTTTCTTT.